Shown below are 13 T cell receptor beta chains from a single sample sequenced in a study of CD8 T cells in Susac syndrome. Reverse transcription of roughly 0.5 to 1 ug RNA was performed with random hexamers. TCRdb re-analysed the immunoSEQ multiplex PCR reads in MiXCR, keeping a single row per CDR3 protein. The sample lists some 200,000 distinct CDR3 sequences, just under 95% occurring once. The sequencing input was CD8+ T cells from PBMCs. Every receptor here comes from a human donor with Susac syndrome.

Concerning this clonotype itself: At one of its ends the junction is not consistent with the germline gene, which may arise from a read error. The chain carries TRBV7-6 and TRBJ2-1, with D possibly matching TRBD2 (6 bases). CDR1 and CDR2 (germline): SGHVS, FNYEAQ. CDR3 length equals 20 residues. DNA for the CDR3: TGTGCCAGCACCCCACGACCGGGACTGGCAATCCCGGTAGGGTTAAATGGGCAGTTCTTC. This gives the protein CASTPRPGLAIPVGLNGQFF.

The chain is built from TRBV5-6 and TRBJ1-1; perhaps TRBD1 as D (6 bases). Trimming cost V 2 bases and J 0 bases, with 32 bases left between them. The CDR3 is made up of 22 amino acids. Per germline, CDR1 SGHDT and CDR2 YYEEEE. CDR3 coding DNA: TGTGCCAGCAGCTTCTATTTGTTTGAGGACAGCGAGGTACTTCTCCTGAACACTGAAGCTTTCTTT. Protein sequence: CASSFYLFEDSEVLLLNTEAFF. Full variable domain (missing parts from reference TRBV5-6 and TRBJ1-1): DAGVTQSPTHLIKTRGQQVTLRCSPKSGHDTVSWYQQALGQGPQFIFQYYEEEERQRGNFPDRFSGHQFPNYSSELNVNALLLGDSALYLCASSFYLFEDSEVLLLNTEAFFGQGTRLTVV.

The chain carries TRBV4-1 and TRBJ2-2; 7 bases are a match to TRBD2. This CDR3 contains 15 residues. The V gene end was trimmed by 3 bases and the J gene end by 0 bases; junction bases not matched to a gene: 1. Germline assignment: CDR1 MGHRA and CDR2 YSYEKL. In nucleotides, the CDR3 is TGCGCCAGCAGCCACAGCGGGGCGAACACCGGGGAGCTGTTTTTT. Residues: CASSHSGANTGELFF.

V gene TRBV19 combines with J gene TRBJ2-1, with D perhaps matching TRBD2 (5 bases). This CDR3 is 12 amino acids long. CDR1 is LNHDA and CDR2 is SQIVND in the germline V gene (reference sequence). The V end was cut by 5 bases, the J end by 4 bases, with 6 bases between. This CDR3 reads CASSSGYNEQFF. The CDR3 DNA sequence: TGTGCCAGTAGTTCGGGATACAATGAGCAGTTCTTC.

This clonotype was seen just once. This chain connects TRBV24-1 to TRBJ2-5, with a possible D match to TRBD1 (8 bases). Looked up from germline, CDR1 is KGHDR and CDR2 is SFDVKD. Trimming pared 3 bases from V and 5 bases from J, leaving 15 bases between. The CDR3 covers 15 residues. The chain's CDR3 is CATSDAGDRLETQYF. CDR3 DNA: TGTGCCACCAGTGATGCGGGGGACAGGTTGGAGACCCAGTACTTC.

This clonotype has a single count. The chain carries TRBV28 and TRBJ1-1; 7 bases fit TRBD1. With 4 bases clipped from V and 2 bases from J, the junction kept 10 bases outside the gene matches. This CDR3 spans 16 amino acids. Germline CDR1 and CDR2: MDHEN and SYDVKM. CDR3 loop: CASSSSGGRGNTEAFF. DNA for the CDR3: TGTGCCAGCAGTTCATCAGGGGGAAGGGGAAACACTGAAGCTTTCTTT.

This clonotype has a single count. V gene TRBV11-2 combines with J gene TRBJ2-7; 7 nucleotides line up with TRBD2. Losses at the gene ends were 0 bases for V and 3 bases for J; bases not matched to a gene: 8. Germline CDR1 reads SGHAT; CDR2 reads FQNNGV. This CDR3 contains 16 residues. The CDR3 here is CASSLEGGEASYEQYF. In DNA, the CDR3 is TGTGCCAGCAGCTTAGAGGGAGGGGAAGCGAGCTACGAGCAGTACTTC.

The chain uses TRBV20-1 and TRBJ1-5, with D maybe TRBD1 (6 bases). V lost 2 bases and J lost 3, with 14 bases in between. The CDR3 extends over 15 amino acids. In germline, CDR1 is DFQATT, CDR2 SNEGSKA (reference sequence). Here the CDR3 DNA reads TGCAGTGCTAGATTGACAGGTATATTCAATCAGCCCCAGCATTTT. Translated, it gives CSARLTGIFNQPQHF.

As to this clonotype: The junction departs from germline at one end; a sequencing error may be responsible. The J gene is TRBJ2-1, the V gene TRBV2, with 13 nucleotides matching TRBD2. Germline CDR1 is SNHLY and CDR2 is FYNNEI. The CDR3 totals 14 residues. In DNA, the CDR3 is TGCGAATCCTTAGGACTAGCGGGAGTTTATGAGCAGTTCTTC. Translating it yields CESLGLAGVYEQFF.

V gene TRBV3-1 combines with J gene TRBJ2-3; 11 nucleotides align to TRBD2. The CDR3 contains 18 residues. After removal of 2 bases from V and 1 base from J, the junction contained 8 bases not matched to a gene. Per germline, CDR1 LGHDT and CDR2 YNNKEL (reference sequence). The DNA of the CDR3 is TGTGCCAGCAGCCAAACCTCTAGCGGGGGGCCCCGCACAGATACGCAGTATTTT. Its protein product is CASSQTSSGGPRTDTQYF.

This clonotype is a singleton in its sample. The chain couples TRBV4-1 to TRBJ1-2; D may be TRBD1 (6 bases). V was trimmed by 1 base and J by 4 bases, leaving 16 bases between them. The CDR3 covers 16 residues. The germline V gene encodes CDR1 MGHRA and CDR2 YSYEKL. Here the CDR3 DNA reads TGCGCCAGCAGCCAAGGGGGGAGTACAGGGAGCTATGGCTACACCTTC. Its translation: CASSQGGSTGSYGYTF.

The chain is built from TRBV11-2 and TRBJ2-1; TRBD2 matches at 8 bases. CDR1 and CDR2 (germline): SGHAT, FQNNGV. This CDR3 has 14 residues. V dropped 3 bases and J dropped 7; count of bases not matched to a gene: 5. CDR3 loop: CASSFNGGANEQFF. The DNA for the CDR3 is TGTGCCAGCAGCTTTAACGGGGGGGCAAATGAGCAGTTCTTC.

V and J are TRBV24-1 and TRBJ2-1; TRBD2 is a possible D gene (5 bases). Trimming cost V 4 bases and J 12 bases, with 15 bases left between them. CDR3 length equals 13 residues. Germline V lookup: CDR1 KGHDR, CDR2 SFDVKD. The CDR3: CATSETQGGRQFF. The CDR3 DNA follows: TGTGCCACCAGTGAGACTCAAGGAGGACGGCAGTTCTTC.